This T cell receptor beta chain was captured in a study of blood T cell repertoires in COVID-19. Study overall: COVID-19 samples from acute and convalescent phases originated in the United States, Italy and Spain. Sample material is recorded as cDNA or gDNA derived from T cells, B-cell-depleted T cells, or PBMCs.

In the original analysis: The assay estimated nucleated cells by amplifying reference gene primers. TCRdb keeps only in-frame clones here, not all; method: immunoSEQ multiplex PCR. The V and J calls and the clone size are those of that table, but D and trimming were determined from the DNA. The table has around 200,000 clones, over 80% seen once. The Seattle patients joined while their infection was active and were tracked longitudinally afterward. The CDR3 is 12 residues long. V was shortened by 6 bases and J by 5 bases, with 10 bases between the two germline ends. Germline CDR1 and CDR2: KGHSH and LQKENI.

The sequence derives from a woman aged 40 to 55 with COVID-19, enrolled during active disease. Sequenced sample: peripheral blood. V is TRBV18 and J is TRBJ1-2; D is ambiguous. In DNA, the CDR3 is TGTGCCAGCTCCCTCGGACTTTATGGCTACACCTTC. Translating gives CASSLGLYGYTF.